These T cell receptor beta chains were read from a single sample in a study of CD8+CD57+ T cells in acquired aplastic anemia. TCRdb processed the reads anew with MiXCR; each CDR3 protein has one entry. The table has 220,000 or so distinct CDR3 sequences, over 55% seen once. Sequenced input: sorted CD4+, CD8+, or CD8+CD57+ T cells (not recorded which) from PBMCs. These receptors all come from a human donor with aplastic anemia. Both conserved end residues are part of each CDR3. The order of the fields is J gene, V gene, clone size, D gene, CDR3 DNA, CDR3 protein. D genes are given only for firm matches. Size is stated for part of the rows, as once, few or many counts, or as a class when the clone is expanded.

>TRBJ1-1|TRBV7-9|.|TRBD1
TGTGCCAGTAAGGACAGGGGGTCCACTGAAGCTTTCTTT
CASKDRGSTEAFF
>TRBJ1-5|TRBV9|.|.
TGTGCCAGCAGCGGAGGGGACAGCAATCAGCCCCAGCATTTT
CASSGGDSNQPQHF
>TRBJ2-7|TRBV25-1|.|TRBD2
TGTGCCAGCAGTGGGCCAAGCGGGAGCTCCTACGAGCAGTACTTC
CASSGPSGSSYEQYF
>TRBJ2-1|TRBV2|.|TRBD2
TGTGCCAGCAGTGAATCGACGAGCGGGGGCTTCCAGGATGGGTTCTTC
CASSESTSGGFQDGFF
>TRBJ2-5|TRBV7-6|.|.
TGTGCCAGCAGCTTAAGAATAGGAGAGACCCAGTACTTC
CASSLRIGETQYF
>TRBJ1-6|TRBV6-6|.|.
TGTGCCAGCAGTGAAAGGACAACGCATTCACCCCTCCACTTT
CASSERTTHSPLHF
>TRBJ1-4|TRBV15|.|.
TGTGCCACCAGCATGAACCACAATGCAAAACTGTTTTTT
CATSMNHNAKLFF
>TRBJ2-7|TRBV20-1|.|.
TGCAGTGCTAGTAGTGGAAGCTCCTACGAGCAGTACTTC
CSASSGSSYEQYF
>TRBJ1-1|TRBV7-3|.|.
TGTGCCAGCAGCCAGGGATCCGGGGGCACTGAAGCTTTCTTT
CASSQGSGGTEAFF
>TRBJ2-7|TRBV20-1|.|TRBD2
TGCAGTGCTAGACCCAGCGGGAGGGGGTACGAGCAGTACTTC
CSARPSGRGYEQYF
>TRBJ1-2|TRBV5-5|.|.
TGTGCCAGCAGCTCGTCTACAGAGAACTATGGCTACACCTTC
CASSSSTENYGYTF
>TRBJ2-7|TRBV20-1|.|.
TGCAGTGCTAGCGACAACGACGAGCAGTACTTC
CSASDNDEQYF
>TRBJ1-1|TRBV5-6|many|.
TGTGCCAGCAGCGTAGGGGGATACAACACTGAAGCTTTCTTT
CASSVGGYNTEAFF
>TRBJ2-7|TRBV15|.|TRBD1
TGTGCCACCAGCGGGAGACAGGGTCAAGCCGAGCAGTACTTC
CATSGRQGQAEQYF
>TRBJ2-5|TRBV20-1|.|TRBD2
TGCAGTGCTACCGATACTAGCGGGAGTCGAGAGACCCAGTACTTC
CSATDTSGSRETQYF
>TRBJ1-6|TRBV14|.|.
TGTGCCAGCAGCCAAGGCGGCGGTGCCTATAATTCACCCCTCCACTTT
CASSQGGGAYNSPLHF
>TRBJ2-3|TRBV20-1|.|TRBD2
TGCAGTGCTTTACTAGCGGGAGGACGAGATACGCAGTATTTT
CSALLAGGRDTQYF
>TRBJ2-5|TRBV2|few|.
TGTGCCAGCAGTGACCAGGGATTACTGACCCAGTACTTC
CASSDQGLLTQYF
>TRBJ2-3|TRBV5-1|.|.
TGTGCCAGCAGCTTGGAAGGGGAATGGACAGATACGCAGTATTTT
CASSLEGEWTDTQYF
>TRBJ2-7|TRBV12-3/TRBV12-4|.|.
TGTGCCAGCAGTACCAATGACTACGAGCAGTACTTC
CASSTNDYEQYF
>TRBJ1-2|TRBV25-1|.|TRBD1
TGTGCCAGCAGTGCATCCAGGACAGGGGGCGCTGGCTACACCTTC
CASSASRTGGAGYTF
>TRBJ2-3|TRBV7-9|.|.
TGTGCCAGCAGCTTAGGTTCGGCAGGGAAGACAGATACGCAGTATTTT
CASSLGSAGKTDTQYF
>TRBJ2-1|TRBV12-3/TRBV12-4|.|.
.
CASIRAGRKTVFWQFF
>TRBJ1-5|TRBV9|.|TRBD1
TGTGCCAGCAGTACAGGGGTACCTCAGCCCCAGCATTTT
CASSTGVPQPQHF
>TRBJ1-6|TRBV7-9|.|.
TGTGCCAGCAGCCTGGACAGCCTCGGATCAAATTCACCCCTCCACTTT
CASSLDSLGSNSPLHF
>TRBJ2-1|TRBV19|.|.
TGTGCCAGTAGTATAAGTCTAGCCGTCTACAATGAGCAGTTCTTC
CASSISLAVYNEQFF
>TRBJ1-5|TRBV10-3|.|TRBD1
TGTGCCATCAGTCCCGGGACAGGCAACAATCAGCCCCAGCATTTT
CAISPGTGNNQPQHF
>TRBJ1-1|TRBV6-9|.|.
TGTGCCAGCAGTTACGAAGAGGGGGCTTTCTTT
CASSYEEGAFF
>TRBJ1-2|TRBV5-5|.|.
TGTGCCAGCAGCTTGGCGGCAGGCCGAGAATCCCCTTATGGCTACACCTTC
CASSLAAGRESPYGYTF
>TRBJ2-5|TRBV15|once|TRBD1
TGTGCCACCAGCAGAGATGTCACAGGGGGCGAGACGGCCCAGTACTTC
CATSRDVTGGETAQYF
>TRBJ1-5|TRBV7-2|few|.
TGTGCCAGCAGCAGGGTTAGCAATCAGCCCCAGCATTTT
CASSRVSNQPQHF
>TRBJ1-1|TRBV20-1|.|TRBD1
TGCAGTGCTAGACGGACAGGGGAGGCTGAAGCTTTCTTT
CSARRTGEAEAFF
>TRBJ2-1|TRBV6-5|many|TRBD2
TGTGCCAGCAGCCGGGACTACAGCACCAATGAGCAGTTCTTC
CASSRDYSTNEQFF
>TRBJ2-7|TRBV7-2|.|.
TGTGCCAGCAGGCGAGACTTGGGGGGCGAGCAGTACTTC
CASRRDLGGEQYF
>TRBJ1-4|TRBV10-1|.|TRBD1
TGCGCCAGCAGCGCAGAGACAGGGGGCGCCGAAAAACTGTTTTTT
CASSAETGGAEKLFF
>TRBJ1-2|TRBV12-3/TRBV12-4|many|TRBD1
TGTGCCAGCAGACAGGGACAGTTCTATGGCTACACCTTC
CASRQGQFYGYTF
>TRBJ2-2|TRBV2|many|TRBD2
TGTGCCAGCAGTGAATATTCGGGAGGGGCCGGGGAGCTGTTTTTT
CASSEYSGGAGELFF
>TRBJ1-5|TRBV15|.|.
TGTGCCACCAGCAGAGTACCGGGGACACTAGAGGATCAGCCCCAGCATTTT
CATSRVPGTLEDQPQHF
>TRBJ2-7|TRBV10-3|.|TRBD2
TGTGCCATCACGGACGGGACTAGCGGGGGAGACGAGCAGTACTTC
CAITDGTSGGDEQYF
>TRBJ2-1|TRBV20-1|.|.
TGCAGTGCTAAGACTCCGAGCTCCTACAATGAGCAGTTCTTC
CSAKTPSSYNEQFF
>TRBJ2-1|TRBV20-1|few|TRBD1
TGCAGTGCCTCCGGGACAGTTTACAATGAGCAGTTCTTC
CSASGTVYNEQFF
>TRBJ2-1|TRBV2|.|TRBD2
TGTGCCAGCAGCCAAGGGGATAGCGGGGGGGCACATGAGCAGTTCTTC
CASSQGDSGGAHEQFF
>TRBJ2-1|TRBV7-9|.|.
TGTGCCAGCGGCACCAGACTGATCCCCCCAAACCGAATGTCCTACAATGAGCAGTTCTTC
CASGTRLIPPNRMSYNEQFF
>TRBJ2-7|TRBV6-5|once|TRBD1
TGTGCCAGCAGTTACTTGGGCAGGGGGCATGAGCAGTACTTC
CASSYLGRGHEQYF
>TRBJ2-7|TRBV7-2|.|.
TGTGCCCGCAGCCCCCGTACCGGAGGGCCCTACGAGCAGTACTTC
CARSPRTGGPYEQYF
>TRBJ2-1|TRBV7-3|few|TRBD2
TGTGCCAGCTCGGGACTAGCGGGCAATGAGCAGTTCTTC
CASSGLAGNEQFF
>TRBJ2-3|TRBV7-8|.|TRBD1
TGTGCCAGCAGCCAGGACAGGGTCGCCACAGATACGCAGTATTTT
CASSQDRVATDTQYF
>TRBJ2-5|TRBV9|.|.
TGTGCCAGCAGCGTAGCCGGCCAGGAGACCCAGTACTTC
CASSVAGQETQYF
>TRBJ2-5|TRBV20-1|.|TRBD1
TGCAGTGTTACCCGTGACAGGGGGCTTGGGGAGACCCAGTACTTC
CSVTRDRGLGETQYF
>TRBJ1-6|TRBV9|.|TRBD1
TGTGCCAGCAGCTCCACAGGGGGCTGGATCAATTCACCCCTCCACTTT
CASSSTGGWINSPLHF
>TRBJ1-1|TRBV5-1|.|TRBD1
TGCGCCAGCAGCCCGGGACAGCCAAACACTGAAGCTTTCTTT
CASSPGQPNTEAFF
>TRBJ2-1|TRBV10-3|few|.
TGTGCCATCAGTTTCGGGGGCGCGACCTACAATGAGCAGTTCTTC
CAISFGGATYNEQFF
>TRBJ2-3|TRBV30|.|TRBD2
TGTGCCTGGAGTCCGGCGGGGGGCACAGATACGCAGTATTTT
CAWSPAGGTDTQYF
>TRBJ2-1|TRBV20-1|.|.
TGCAGTGCTAGAAGTTCAGGTTGGACTTCCTACAATGAGCAGTTCTTC
CSARSSGWTSYNEQFF
>TRBJ2-3|TRBV7-8|few|TRBD2
TGTGCCAGCTCAACCCCGCGGGGGGGGACAGATACGCAGTATTTT
CASSTPRGGTDTQYF